The next 18 T cell receptor beta chains were all read from a single sample in a study of cytomegalovirus exposure and HLA in healthy donors. PCR employed 60 Vbeta and 13 Jbeta primers. Sequenced by immunoSEQ multiplex PCR; TCRdb stores in-frame clones only, minus some. The sample lists 65,000 to 90,000 clones; over 60% were seen once. Sequencing input: PBMCs. These receptors all stem from a man in his 60s in good health and CMV-seronegative.

This clone has more than one count but fewer than ten. This chain uses TRBV11-2 with TRBJ1-6; possibly TRBD1 for D (5 bases). This CDR3 region has 18 residues. The V end lost 5 bases, the J end lost 2 bases, and 19 bases lay between the germline ends. Germline V gene data show CDR1 as SGHAT and CDR2 as FQNNGV. The CDR3 loop is CASSPTGSQGAYNSPLHF. The CDR3 DNA sequence: TGTGCCAGCAGCCCGACCGGCAGCCAAGGGGCCTATAATTCACCCCTCCACTTT.

V gene TRBV5-4 combines with J gene TRBJ1-1, with D uncertain. Trimming left V 2 bases short and J 7 bases short, with 9 bases between. Germline V gene sequence: CDR1 SGHNT, CDR2 YYREEE (reference sequence). The CDR3 extends over 12 amino acids. The CDR3 loop reads CASSFSGGEAFF. CDR3 in DNA: TGTGCCAGCAGCTTTTCGGGAGGTGAAGCTTTCTTT.

The chain employs TRBV6-6 and TRBJ1-2; possible D gene TRBD1, 5 bases. The CDR3 is 13 amino acids. Germline CDR1 and CDR2: MNHNY and SVGAGI (reference sequence). The V gene lost 0 bases and the J gene lost 8 bases, with 10 bases spanning the gap. The CDR3 protein is CASSYSGTGGYTF. CDR3 bases: TGTGCCAGCAGTTACTCGGGGACTGGGGGCTACACCTTC.

The V call is TRBV7-3, the J call TRBJ2-2, with D tentatively TRBD2 (6 bases). Germline lookup yields CDR1 SGHTA and CDR2 FQGTGA. V was shortened by 5 bases and J by 2 bases, with 9 bases between the two germline ends. The CDR3 spans 14 residues. This CDR3 is CASSAAGNTGELFF. Here the CDR3 DNA reads TGTGCCAGCAGCGCGGCGGGAAACACCGGGGAGCTGTTTTTT. The whole variable domain, remainder taken from reference TRBV7-3 and TRBJ2-2, is GAGVSQTPSNKVTEKGKYVELRCDPISGHTALYWYRQSLGQGPEFLIYFQGTGAADDSGLPNDRFFAVRPEGSVSTLKIQRTERGDSAVYLCASSAAGNTGELFFGEGSRLTVL.

The V call is TRBV12-5, the J call TRBJ1-3, with a tentative D call TRBD1 (5 bases). V gave up 8 bases and J gave up 3 bases, with 11 bases separating them. The germline gives CDR1 LGHNT, CDR2 FRNRAP. This CDR3 spans 13 amino acids. This CDR3 reads CASQDGGGNTIYF. CDR3 in DNA: TGTGCTAGTCAAGACGGGGGTGGAAACACCATATATTTT.

This chain uses TRBV11-2 with TRBJ1-3; perhaps TRBD1 as D (5 bases). V lost 4 bases, J lost 2 bases, and 12 bases lay in between. There are 15 residues in the CDR3. Germline values: CDR1 SGHAT, CDR2 FQNNGV. CDR3 loop: CASSSRPGTGNTIYF. CDR3 coding DNA: TGTGCCAGCAGCTCCAGACCAGGGACTGGAAACACCATATATTTT.

This chain uses TRBV15 with TRBJ2-2, with TRBD2 as a possible D gene (5 bases). Germline CDR1 and CDR2: LNHNV and YYDKDF (reference sequence). The CDR3 has 17 amino acids. V dropped 3 bases and J dropped 8 bases, with 22 bases sitting between them. The CDR3 here is CATSRPEAPGNGGELFF. The CDR3 region has the DNA TGTGCCACCAGCAGGCCTGAGGCCCCGGGGAATGGTGGGGAGCTGTTTTTT. Combining the CDR3 with reference TRBV15 and TRBJ2-2 gives the whole variable domain DAMVIQNPRYQVTQFGKPVTLSCSQTLNHNVMYWYQQKSSQAPKLLFHYYDKDFNNEADTPDNFQSRRPNTSFCFLDIRSPGLGDTAMYLCATSRPEAPGNGGELFFGEGSRLTVL.

The DNA for the CDR3 is TGCGCCAGCAGCCAAAAGGACAGGGGGCGCGATGGCTACACCTTC. Translating it yields CASSQKDRGRDGYTF. The J gene is TRBJ1-2, the V gene TRBV4-1; 11 bases agree with TRBD1. This CDR3 is built from 15 residues. The germline CDR1 and CDR2 sequences are MGHRA and YSYEKL. Trimming removed 2 bases from V and 6 bases from J; junction bases left unmatched: 5.

This sequence joins TRBV5-4 and TRBJ2-5; 7 bases fit TRBD1. The J call could be wrong; TRBJ2-7 is a better fit for the DNA end. Germline V gene sequence: CDR1 SGHNT, CDR2 YYREEE (reference sequence). The CDR3 runs 15 residues. DNA of the CDR3: TGTGCCAGCAGCCAGACAGGGAACGGCCCCTACGAGCAGTACTTC. The encoded protein is CASSQTGNGPYEQYF.

The J gene is TRBJ2-5, the V gene TRBV7-6; D is uncertain. V was shortened by 5 bases and J by 1 base, with 11 bases between the two germline ends. Germline V lookup: CDR1 SGHVS, CDR2 FNYEAQ. CDR3 size: 14 residues. The CDR3 bases are TGTGCCAGCAGCCCGCGCCCGGGCCAAGAGACCCAGTACTTC. It yields the protein CASSPRPGQETQYF.

The chain recombines TRBV2 with TRBJ1-5; 7 bases are a match to TRBD1. V dropped 0 bases and J dropped 5; count of bases not matched to a gene: 10. The CDR3 sequence is 17 residues long. The germline V gene has CDR1 SNHLY and CDR2 FYNNEI. CDR3 loop: CASSEALLTGRDQPQHF. The DNA of the CDR3 is TGTGCCAGCAGTGAAGCACTCTTGACAGGGCGCGATCAGCCCCAGCATTTT.

The chain employs TRBV29-1 and TRBJ1-2; possible D gene TRBD1, 6 bases. The germline gives CDR1 SQVTM, CDR2 ANQGSEA. The CDR3 has 11 amino acids. The germline V and J ends were trimmed by 5 bases and 6 bases, with 10 bases remaining between them. CDR3 protein: CSVNGQNGYTF. For the CDR3, the DNA is TGCAGCGTTAACGGACAGAATGGCTACACCTTC.

The chain links TRBV7-6 to TRBJ2-7; D gene uncertain. The length of the CDR3 is 14 residues. The germline CDR1 and CDR2 sequences are SGHVS and FNYEAQ. Trimming removed 3 bases at V and 5 bases at J, with 14 bases between. The CDR3 nucleotides are TGTGCCAGCAGCTTGGCCAGGTGGGCAGACGAGCAGTACTTC. Translating gives CASSLARWADEQYF. Variable domain in full (rest from reference TRBV7-6 and TRBJ2-7): GAGVSQSPRYKVTKRGQDVALRCDPISGHVSLYWYRQALGQGPEFLTYFNYEAQQDKSGLPNDRFSAERPEGSISTLTIQRTEQRDSAMYRCASSLARWADEQYFGPGTRLTVT.

The J gene is TRBJ1-2, the V gene TRBV9; 7 bases align to TRBD1. The CDR3 has 18 residues. V lost 3 bases to trimming and J lost 5 bases; unmatched junction nucleotides: 19. CDR1 is SGDLS and CDR2 is YYNGEE in the germline V gene. The CDR3 coding sequence is TGTGCCAGCAGCGCTAGTCCCCGGACAGGCTTCGGTCTGTATGGCTACACCTTC. Protein sequence: CASSASPRTGFGLYGYTF.

The table lists this clone with a few counts. The DNA of the CDR3 is TGTGCCAGCAGCTTAGCCGCCAGGGGGCGGGATACGCAGTATTTT. This translates into CASSLAARGRDTQYF. V is TRBV2 and J is TRBJ2-3; 8 positions match TRBD1. This CDR3 has 15 residues. The ends lost 6 bases at V and 6 bases at J; junction bases unmatched: 11. Germline loops: CDR1 SNHLY, CDR2 FYNNEI.

The chain carries TRBV21-1 and TRBJ1-2. TRBV21-1 corresponds to a pseudogene. The CDR3 runs 14 residues. As DNA, the CDR3 is TGTGCCAGCAGCCGACCGGGGAAGGGCTATGGCTACACCTTC. It codes for CASSRPGKGYGYTF.

The chain links TRBV11-1 to TRBJ2-1, with 8 bases matching TRBD2. CDR1 is SGHAT, CDR2 FQDESV, per germline (reference sequence). Trimming at V came to 4 bases and at J to 4 bases, leaving 6 bases not matched to a gene. This CDR3 is 15 amino acids long. This chain's CDR3 is CASSYQRGSYNEQFF. The DNA for the CDR3 is TGTGCCAGCAGCTACCAGCGGGGGAGTTACAATGAGCAGTTCTTC.

The chain uses TRBV7-9 and TRBJ1-5, with 8 bases that match TRBD1. The CDR3 is 18 residues long. J lost 0 bases, V lost 5 bases, and 12 bases had no gene match. Per germline, CDR1 SEHNR and CDR2 FQNEAQ (reference sequence). This chain's CDR3 is CASSPRDRTKDSNQPQHF. For the CDR3, the DNA is TGTGCCAGCAGCCCAAGGGACAGGACTAAGGATAGCAATCAGCCCCAGCATTTT.